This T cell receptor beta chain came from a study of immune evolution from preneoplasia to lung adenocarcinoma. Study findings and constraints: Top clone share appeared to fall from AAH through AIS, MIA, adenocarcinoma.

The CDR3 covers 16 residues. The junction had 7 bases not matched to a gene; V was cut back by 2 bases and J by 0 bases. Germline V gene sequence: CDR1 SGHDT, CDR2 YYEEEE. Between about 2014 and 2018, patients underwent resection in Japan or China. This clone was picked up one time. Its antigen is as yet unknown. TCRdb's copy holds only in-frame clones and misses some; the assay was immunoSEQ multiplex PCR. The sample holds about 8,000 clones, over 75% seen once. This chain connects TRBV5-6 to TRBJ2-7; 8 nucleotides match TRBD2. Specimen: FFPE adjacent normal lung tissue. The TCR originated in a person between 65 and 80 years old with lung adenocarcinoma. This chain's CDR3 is CASSFASSGLSYEQYF. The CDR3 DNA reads TGTGCCAGCAGCTTTGCCTCTAGCGGGCTCTCCTACGAGCAGTACTTC.